One and the same sample provided the 7 T cell receptor beta chains below, sequenced in a study of identifying expanded T cells in peripheral blood. Repertoires were generated with immunoSEQ multiplex PCR, while TCRdb's copy carries only in-frame clones and drops some. The table has about 82,000 clones, around 90% seen once. Sequenced: blood. The receptors originated from a person aged 18 to 75 in good health.

This rearrangement joins TRBV19 to TRBJ1-1; no definite D call. V dropped 5 bases and J dropped 0 bases, with 16 bases sitting between them. Germline CDR1 and CDR2: LNHDA and SQIVND (reference sequence). The length of the CDR3 is 16 residues. The DNA for the CDR3 is TGTGCCAGTAGTCCCCTCGGGCGGGTCATGAACACTGAAGCTTTCTTT. Its protein product is CASSPLGRVMNTEAFF.

This clone has only one observation. The chain has TRBV7-9 and TRBJ2-7; D unresolved. V dropped 5 bases and J dropped 3 bases, with 8 bases sitting between them. Per the germline V gene, CDR1 is SEHNR and CDR2 is FQNEAQ (reference sequence). The length of the CDR3 is 12 residues. CDR3 DNA sequence: TGTGCCAGCAGCCCGTTTGGCTACGAGCAGTACTTC. Protein product: CASSPFGYEQYF.

V is TRBV7-8 and J is TRBJ2-3, with 11 bases lining up with TRBD2. CDR1 is SGHVS and CDR2 is FQNEAQ in the germline V gene. J was trimmed by 3 bases and V by 4 bases; bases with no gene match: 9. This CDR3 has 17 residues. CDR3 DNA: TGTGCCAGCAGCTGGGGGACTAGCGGTTTGGGGACAGATACGCAGTATTTT. As protein: CASSWGTSGLGTDTQYF.

In its sample, this clone was seen a few times. The gene calls are TRBV19 and TRBJ1-2; 7 bases are a match to TRBD1. V trimming: 7 bases; J trimming: 7 bases; junction bases outside the gene matches: 12. The CDR3 totals 14 residues. Germline V gives CDR1 LNHDA, CDR2 SQIVND (reference sequence). CDR3 in amino acids: CASKSWQGDSGYTF. The CDR3 DNA follows: TGTGCCAGTAAGTCCTGGCAGGGGGACTCTGGCTACACCTTC.

The count of this clone is one. CDR3 sequence (DNA): TGTGCCAGCTCACCAACGGACGGCGCCGTTGAGCAGTTCTTC. Protein: CASSPTDGAVEQFF. This chain links TRBV18 with TRBJ2-1; D gene unclear. The CDR3 loop spans 14 amino acids. Looked up from germline, CDR1 is KGHSH and CDR2 is LQKENI. The V and J ends lost 2 bases and 9 bases respectively, with 14 bases between them.

The chain's CDR3 is CAWSRSSGNTIYF. Here the CDR3 DNA reads TGTGCCTGGAGTCGGAGCTCTGGAAACACCATATATTTT. This chain links TRBV30 with TRBJ1-3; D call uncertain. V was pared by 2 bases and J by 0 bases, with 5 bases between. There are 13 residues in the CDR3. The germline V gene has CDR1 GTSNPN and CDR2 SVGIG (reference sequence).

The V gene is TRBV15, the J gene TRBJ2-2; D remains unclear. The CDR3 is 13 amino acids. Germline V gene data show CDR1 as LNHNV and CDR2 as YYDKDF (reference sequence). V was clipped by 1 base and J by 7 bases, with 7 bases between them. CDR3 sequence (DNA): TGTGCCACCAGCAGAGGGATCGGCGGGGAGCTGTTTTTT. Translation gives CATSRGIGGELFF.